The entry below gives a single T cell receptor (beta chain) sequence along with its context. Its antigen is still unknown. Unique molecular identifiers were built into the TCR beta cDNA libraries. TCRdb reprocessed the PCR reads with MiXCR, giving one entry per CDR3 protein. Among about 770,000 distinct CDR3 sequences listed, under 60% were seen once. This sample stems from a study of post-analysis software for immune sequencing data. Regarding the study as a whole: There were about five TRBV segments more frequent in patients than controls, and TRBV5-6, TRBV5-1 and TRBV20-1 were among them.

Germline V gene sequence: CDR1 SGHRS, CDR2 YFSETQ. CDR3 length equals 15 residues. After removal of 5 bases from V and 0 bases from J, the junction contained 4 bases not matched to a gene. This receptor was taken from a girl aged 10-17 years with multiple sclerosis. This rearrangement joins TRBV5-1 to TRBJ1-4; 7 nucleotides agree with TRBD1. The sample comprised blood. The CDR3: CASRRQGATNEKLFF. The CDR3 nucleotides read TGCGCCAGCAGGCGACAGGGTGCAACTAATGAAAAACTGTTTTTT.